The 16 T cell receptor beta chains below all came from one sample that was sequenced in a study of regulatory T cells in long-lasting Graves disease. Documented time point: newly diagnosed GD, antithyroid drugs for less than 3 months. PBMC RNA served as the TCR library source. Sequencing libraries for TCR beta were prepared with iRepertoire HTBI primers and Arm-PCR of CDR3 regions. TCRdb itself ran the multiplex PCR reads through MiXCR, one entry per CDR3 protein. The repertoire holds about 420,000 distinct CDR3 sequences, roughly 15% seen once, with about a quarter in the top ten. The sample also formed part of further work on T cells in Graves' hyperthyroidism and ophthalmopathy.

The material was peripheral blood mononuclear cells (PBMCs), obtained at new diagnosis, from a patient treated with antithyroid drugs. These receptors all stem from a woman younger than 30 with Graves disease.

In this sample, this clonotype turned up many times. The genes are TRBV28 and TRBJ2-6, with a tentative D call TRBD2 (6 bases). V lost 2 bases and J lost 0, with 14 bases in between. Germline V gives CDR1 MDHEN, CDR2 SYDVKM. The CDR3 covers 18 residues. The CDR3 protein is CASSLVPGLSSGANVLTF. Written as DNA, the CDR3 is TGTGCCAGCAGTTTAGTCCCGGGACTCAGCTCTGGGGCCAACGTCCTGACTTTC.

This clonotype came up many times. The genes are TRBV30 and TRBJ2-1, with 7 bases aligning to TRBD2. The junction had 4 bases not matched to a gene; V was cut back by 3 bases and J by 5 bases. Germline CDR1 is GTSNPN and CDR2 is SVGIG (reference sequence). This CDR3 region has 13 residues. DNA for the CDR3: TGTGCCTGGAGATGGCGGGGGAACAATGAGCAGTTCTTC. Its translation: CAWRWRGNNEQFF.

CDR3 sequence (DNA): TGTGCCAGCTCTGAGGGTTTTGCAGATACGCAGTATTTT. Its translation is CASSEGFADTQYF. J is TRBJ2-3 and V is TRBV9, with D tentatively TRBD2 (5 bases). Germline CDR1 is SGDLS and CDR2 is YYNGEE. Trimming took off 7 bases at V and 4 bases at J, with 13 bases between the two ends. The CDR3 is made up of 13 amino acids.

This clonotype was seen only a few times. The chain couples TRBV7-2 to TRBJ2-2; 8 bases are a match to TRBD2. The CDR3 runs to 17 residues. The trim removed 5 bases at V and 6 bases at J, leaving 14 bases unmatched. Germline V lookup: CDR1 SGHTA, CDR2 FQGNSA. The chain's CDR3 is CASSPQPGLGGPGELFF. The CDR3 DNA reads TGTGCCAGCAGCCCCCAACCGGGACTAGGGGGTCCCGGGGAGCTGTTTTTT.

This chain links TRBV15 with TRBJ2-3, with no clear D. CDR3 length: 14 residues. V was shortened by 7 bases and J by 5 bases, with 16 bases between the two germline ends. The V gene's germline CDR1 is LNHNV and CDR2 YYDKDF (reference sequence). The CDR3 region is CATTWAGRQDTQYF. The DNA of the CDR3 is TGTGCCACCACTTGGGCAGGAAGACAAGATACGCAGTATTTT.

This clonotype was observed many times. The gene calls are TRBV28 and TRBJ2-7; perhaps TRBD2 as D (6 bases). This CDR3 region has 15 residues. Germline V gene data show CDR1 as MDHEN and CDR2 as SYDVKM. The ends were cut back, 4 bases at V and 3 bases at J, with 16 bases in the middle. CDR3 coding DNA: TGTGCCAGCAGTTGGATGGCGGGATCCCACTACGAGCAGTACTTC. Encoded protein: CASSWMAGSHYEQYF.

There are a few counts of this clonotype. The chain is built from TRBV6-1 and TRBJ1-4, with D possibly TRBD1 on 6 matching bases. CDR1 is MNHNS, CDR2 SASEGT, per germline. This CDR3 is built from 14 residues. The germline V and J ends were trimmed by 11 bases and 7 bases, with 20 bases remaining between them. CDR3 sequence: CAARQDRGGEKLFF. Written as DNA, the CDR3 is TGTGCCGCTCGACAGGATCGGGGAGGTGAAAAACTGTTTTTT.

This clonotype was seen ten or more times. The J gene is TRBJ2-7, the V gene TRBV4-1, with TRBD2 identical over 7 bases. The CDR3 is made up of 16 amino acids. With 1 base clipped from V and 3 bases from J, the junction kept 9 bases outside the gene matches. Germline V gene sequence: CDR1 MGHRA, CDR2 YSYEKL. The CDR3 sequence is CASSQAWRGSHYEQYF. Written as DNA, the CDR3 is TGCGCCAGCAGCCAAGCTTGGCGGGGGAGTCACTACGAGCAGTACTTC.

CDR3 sequence reads: CASSQNLNTEAFF. The CDR3 DNA reads TGCGCCAGCAGCCAGAATCTGAACACTGAAGCTTTCTTT. The chain carries TRBV5-1 and TRBJ1-1; D gene uncertain. Between the trimmed V and J ends, which lost 4 bases and 0 bases, there was a span of 7 bases. Germline values: CDR1 SGHRS, CDR2 YFSETQ. The CDR3 is 13 residues long.

This clonotype was seen only a few times. The chain combines TRBV7-3 with TRBJ2-1; 8 nucleotides line up with TRBD1. CDR3 size: 14 residues. Germline trimming cut 3 bases from V and 7 bases from J; bases unmatched to any gene: 5. Germline CDR1 SGHTA, CDR2 FQGTGA. CDR3 region: CASSLGTGTNEQFF. DNA of the CDR3: TGTGCCAGCAGCTTGGGGACAGGAACGAATGAGCAGTTCTTC.

At least ten counts were recorded for this clonotype. The V and J genes are TRBV6-1 and TRBJ2-1; possible D gene TRBD1, 6 bases. V lost 6 bases and J lost 4, with 10 bases in between. This CDR3 is built from 13 residues. The V gene's germline CDR1 is MNHNS and CDR2 SASEGT. CDR3 residues: CASRGTLYNEQFF. The CDR3, as DNA: TGTGCCAGCAGGGGGACATTATACAATGAGCAGTTCTTC.

This clonotype was observed many times. V is TRBV12-3 or TRBV12-4 and J is TRBJ1-3; 7 bases map to TRBD1. J was trimmed by 1 base and V by 6 bases; bases with no gene match: 6. CDR3 length equals 15 residues. CDR3 sequence reads: CASSLTGESGNTIYF. CDR3 DNA: TGTGCCAGCAGCCTTACAGGGGAGTCTGGAAACACCATATATTTT.

The chain is built from TRBV28 and TRBJ2-2; no clear D gene. Trimming left V 3 bases short and J 6 bases short, with 14 bases between. The CDR3 is made up of 15 amino acids. Germline CDR1 and CDR2: MDHEN and SYDVKM. Here the CDR3 DNA reads TGTGCCAGCAGTTTCTTGTCTCTAGGATCCGGGGAGCTGTTTTTT. Translated: CASSFLSLGSGELFF.

There are many counts of this clonotype. This chain links TRBV24-1 with TRBJ2-1; D may be TRBD1 (6 bases). Deletions cut 4 bases from V and 3 bases from J, with 15 bases between. The CDR3 extends over 16 amino acids. In germline, CDR1 is KGHDR, CDR2 SFDVKD. The CDR3 nucleotides read TGTGCCACCAGTGACCGGCAGGGGCCCAACTACAATGAGCAGTTCTTC. Translation gives CATSDRQGPNYNEQFF.

This clonotype was picked up many times. The rearrangement joins TRBV20-1 to TRBJ1-4, with 11 bases matching TRBD1. Germline CDR1 is DFQATT and CDR2 is SNEGSKA (reference sequence). This CDR3 comprises 16 residues. The V and J ends lost 4 bases and 7 bases, in that order; junction bases with no gene match: 11. CDR3 protein: CSATGQGVVGFEKLFF. The CDR3 DNA sequence: TGCAGTGCTACGGGACAGGGGGTAGTCGGGTTTGAAAAACTGTTTTTT.

In its sample, this clonotype was seen many times. The chain is built from TRBV7-9 and TRBJ1-4, with TRBD1 matching 7 bases. Germline values: CDR1 SEHNR, CDR2 FQNEAQ (reference sequence). Losses at the gene ends were 5 bases for V and 3 bases for J; bases not matched to a gene: 9. The CDR3 extends over 16 amino acids. The CDR3 spells CASSPGTVNSNEKLFF. CDR3 DNA: TGTGCCAGCAGCCCCGGGACAGTGAATTCTAATGAAAAACTGTTTTTT.